The present entry profiles one T cell receptor (beta chain) with its context. What it binds is not known. This specimen belongs to a study of cytomegalovirus exposure and HLA in healthy donors. 60 Vbeta and 13 Jbeta primers were used in PCR. Clones were read by immunoSEQ multiplex PCR, and TCRdb kept only the in-frame ones, dropping some. The table shows more than 100,000 clones, with 50% to 75% occurring only once. General study findings and limits: As a later analysis showed, several of the most significant clusters appeared to be linked to common viral pathogens. It was reportedly the case that the classifier diagnosed cytomegalovirus status with high specificity and sensitivity.

V lost 0 bases and J 4 bases, leaving 12 bases between the germline ends. Germline V gene data show CDR1 as MGHRA and CDR2 as YSYEKL. The CDR3 consists of 15 residues. The sequence was collected from a woman aged 40 to 50 in good health and CMV-seropositive. The chain carries TRBV4-1 and TRBJ1-2, with a possible D match to TRBD1 (6 bases). Specimen: PBMCs. The CDR3: CASSQDETGPYGYTF. For the CDR3, the DNA is TGCGCCAGCAGCCAAGATGAGACAGGTCCCTATGGCTACACCTTC.